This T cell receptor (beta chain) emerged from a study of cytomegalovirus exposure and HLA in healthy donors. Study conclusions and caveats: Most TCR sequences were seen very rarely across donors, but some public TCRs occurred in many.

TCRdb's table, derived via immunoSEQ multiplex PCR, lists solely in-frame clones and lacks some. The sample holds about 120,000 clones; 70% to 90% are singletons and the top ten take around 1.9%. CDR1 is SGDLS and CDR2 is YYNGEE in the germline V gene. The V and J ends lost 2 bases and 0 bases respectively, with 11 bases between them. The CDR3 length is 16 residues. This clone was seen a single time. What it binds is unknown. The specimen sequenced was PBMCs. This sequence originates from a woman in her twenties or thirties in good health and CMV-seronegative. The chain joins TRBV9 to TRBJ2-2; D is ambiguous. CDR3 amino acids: CASSVQSHPNTGELFF. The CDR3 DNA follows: TGTGCCAGCAGCGTTCAATCACATCCGAACACCGGGGAGCTGTTTTTT.